This T cell receptor beta chain emerged from a study of blood T cell repertoires in COVID-19. The wider study: In each case, the material was cDNA or gDNA derived from T cells, B-cell-depleted T cells, or PBMCs.

In the authors' workflow: Amplification from reference gene primers served as the basis for estimated nucleated cell counts. The method was immunoSEQ multiplex PCR; TCRdb's version includes in-frame clones alone and lacks a portion of them. D and trimming come from the DNA, and the V and J calls and clone size come from that table. The repertoire holds about 320,000 clones, with approximately 88% as singletons. What the recovered Cohort 3 donors had was two negative PCRs, clearance, or symptom resolution. The CDR3 has 14 amino acids. Germline trimming cut 7 bases from V and 6 bases from J; bases unmatched to any gene: 9. Germline CDR1 is SGHAT and CDR2 is FQNNGV.

The TCR sequence derives from a man aged 25 to 40 who had recovered from COVID-19. Sequencing was carried out using PBMCs or T cells enriched from blood (not recorded which). The chain carries TRBV11-2 and TRBJ1-2; TRBD1 aligns across 9 bases. DNA of the CDR3: TGTGCCAGCACCAACACCCGGACAGGGGATGGCTACACCTTC. Protein sequence: CASTNTRTGDGYTF.